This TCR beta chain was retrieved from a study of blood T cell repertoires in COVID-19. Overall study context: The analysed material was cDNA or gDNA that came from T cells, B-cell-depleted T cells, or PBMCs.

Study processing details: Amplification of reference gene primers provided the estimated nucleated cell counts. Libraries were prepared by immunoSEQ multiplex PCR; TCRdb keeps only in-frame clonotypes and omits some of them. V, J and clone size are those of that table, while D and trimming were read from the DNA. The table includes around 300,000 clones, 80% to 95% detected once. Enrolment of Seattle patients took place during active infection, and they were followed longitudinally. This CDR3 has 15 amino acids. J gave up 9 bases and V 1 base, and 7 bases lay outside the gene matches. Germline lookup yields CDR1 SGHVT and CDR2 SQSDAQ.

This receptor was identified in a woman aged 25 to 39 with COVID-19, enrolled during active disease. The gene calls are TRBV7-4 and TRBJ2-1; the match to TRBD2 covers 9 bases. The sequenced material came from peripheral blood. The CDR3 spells CASSLGDSGSGEQFF. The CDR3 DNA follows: TGTGCCAGCAGCTTAGGCGATAGCGGGAGCGGTGAGCAGTTCTTC.